Listed below are T cell receptor beta chains from one sample, sequenced in a study of shared clonotypes between healthy human individuals. The table came from immunoSEQ multiplex PCR; TCRdb's copy has only in-frame clones and leaves some out. The sample has 2 million to 3 million clones, approximately 93% seen once; the top ten hold around 0.37%. The sequenced sample consisted of naive CD4+ T cells from PBMCs. The receptor source for this set is a young man in good health. Some clones in this sample may be carry-over from other donors' samples. CDR3s include the opening cysteine and the closing phenylalanine or tryptophan. A D gene is named only where the DNA matches it firmly. The size entry is marked missing in some rows and otherwise reads once, few, many or a size class.

-	TRBV7-3	TRBD1	TRBJ1-2	13	TGTGCCAGCAGCGCAGGGGGAGACTATGGCTACACCTTC	CASSAGGDYGYTF
-	TRBV29-1	TRBD2	TRBJ2-7	16	TGCAGCGTTGAAGCAGCTACTAGCGGGAGGATGGGCGAGCAGTACTTC	CSVEAATSGRMGEQYF
-	TRBV27	TRBD1	TRBJ2-7	18	TGTGCCAGCAGTGGCAGGACAGGAGGAAAGCGCCTACTCTACGAGCAGTACTTC	CASSGRTGGKRLLYEQYF
-	TRBV28	-	TRBJ1-2	13	TGTGCCAGCAGTTTACAAGTGAGCTATGGCTACACCTTC	CASSLQVSYGYTF
-	TRBV14	-	TRBJ1-2	13	TGTGCCAGCAGCCAAGATCGCAAAAGCGGCTACACCTTC	CASSQDRKSGYTF
once	TRBV6-5	-	TRBJ1-2	13	TGTGCCAGCAGCTCCGGGGGGCGCGATGGCTACACCTTC	CASSSGGRDGYTF
-	TRBV6-6	TRBD1	TRBJ2-7	15	TGTGCCAGCAGTTACAGTTCCAGGGGGCACCACGAGCAGTACTTC	CASSYSSRGHHEQYF
-	TRBV5-1	TRBD2	TRBJ2-7	13	TGCGCCAGCAAAACGGGGGGGATCGACGAGCAGTACTTC	CASKTGGIDEQYF
-	TRBV27	TRBD1	TRBJ1-1	15	TGTGCCAGCAGCCATTGGACAGGGGGGAACACTGAAGCTTTCTTT	CASSHWTGGNTEAFF
-	TRBV5-6	-	TRBJ2-5	15	TGTGCCAGCAGCTGGGGGACACGGACCATGGAGACCCAGTACTTC	CASSWGTRTMETQYF
-	TRBV7-9	-	TRBJ2-7	15	TGTGCCAGCAGCTTATGGGAGTCCCTGAACTACGAGCAGTACTTC	CASSLWESLNYEQYF
-	TRBV13	-	TRBJ2-1	16	TGTGCCAGCAGCTACCTGGGTCGGGAAGGCGGCAATGAGCAGTTCTTC	CASSYLGREGGNEQFF
-	TRBV29-1	-	TRBJ2-7	12	TGCAGCGTTGATGAGGGGAGCGGCGAGCAGTACTTC	CSVDEGSGEQYF
-	TRBV7-8	TRBD2	TRBJ2-7	17	TGTGCCAGCAGCTTAGCCCCCGGACTAGCGGGGGGAGGCGAGCAGTACTTC	CASSLAPGLAGGGEQYF
once	TRBV10-3	TRBD1	TRBJ1-1	14	TGTGCCATCAGGATCGACAGGGAGAACACTGAAGCTTTCTTT	CAIRIDRENTEAFF
-	TRBV19	TRBD1	TRBJ2-7	15	TGTGCCAGTAGTCCCGGACAGGGAACCTCCTACGAGCAGTACTTC	CASSPGQGTSYEQYF
-	TRBV5-1	-	TRBJ1-1	15	TGCGCCAGCAGCTTGGTCCGGGACACTGGCACTGAAGCTTTCTTT	CASSLVRDTGTEAFF
-	TRBV19	TRBD1	TRBJ2-3	15	TGTGCCAGTAGTATTTTGGGGACAGGGGCAGATACGCAGTATTTT	CASSILGTGADTQYF
-	TRBV5-6	-	TRBJ2-5	13	TGTGCCAGCAGCTTGTTCACCTCGGGGACCCAGTACTTC	CASSLFTSGTQYF
-	TRBV4-1	-	TRBJ1-1	17	TGCGCCAGCAGCCCGAATGAGAACAGCCGAACGGACACTGAAGCTTTCTTT	CASSPNENSRTDTEAFF
-	TRBV28	TRBD2	TRBJ2-7	16	TGTGCCAGCAGTTTGGATAGCGGGGTTAGCTCCTACGAGCAGTACTTC	CASSLDSGVSSYEQYF
-	TRBV6-1	-	TRBJ1-2	9	TGTGCCAGCAGTGGTGGCTACACCTTC	CASSGGYTF
-	TRBV5-3	-	TRBJ2-1	18	TGTGCCAGAAGCTTGATGGGAGAGACAGGCCCCTCCATCAATGAGCAGTTCTTC	CARSLMGETGPSINEQFF
-	TRBV2	TRBD1	TRBJ1-2	14	TGTGCCAGCACCCCCGCGGACAGGATGGGTGGCTACACCTTC	CASTPADRMGGYTF
-	TRBV7-9	-	TRBJ1-2	13	TGTGCCAGCAGCTTAGTCCCTCTCTATGGCTACACCTTC	CASSLVPLYGYTF
-	TRBV6-6	-	TRBJ1-2	13	TGTGCCAGCAGTTTAGCGGGGACCTATGGCTACACCTTC	CASSLAGTYGYTF
-	TRBV7-6	TRBD1	TRBJ2-2	18	TGTGCCAGCAGCCGCCGGACAGGGAAAGGCGAGTACACCGGGGAGCTGTTTTTT	CASSRRTGKGEYTGELFF
-	TRBV6-1	-	TRBJ2-3	14	TGTGCCAGCAGTGTAGGCGGTAGCACAGATACGCAGTATTTT	CASSVGGSTDTQYF
-	TRBV5-1	TRBD2	TRBJ2-1	17	TGCGCCAGCAGCTTGGTTAGTCTAGCGGGAGGGTATGGTGAGCAGTTCTTC	CASSLVSLAGGYGEQFF
-	TRBV6-1	-	TRBJ2-2	19	TGTGCCAGCAGTGAAATATTAGCTTGGCTAATAACGAACACCGGGGAGCTGTTTTTT	CASSEILAWLITNTGELFF
once	TRBV9	-	TRBJ1-1	12	TGTGCCAGCAGCGCGGTAGGGCAAGGAGCTTTCTTT	CASSAVGQGAFF
-	TRBV7-2	-	TRBJ2-5	13	TGTGCCAGCAGCTTAGTGGGACAAGAGACCCAGTACTTC	CASSLVGQETQYF
-	TRBV25-1	-	TRBJ2-7	14	TGTGCCAGCGGGGACCCGACGGCGGGCTACGAGCAGTACTTC	CASGDPTAGYEQYF
-	TRBV6-5	-	TRBJ1-1	14	TGTGCCAGCAGTTACTCGACGGGGTCCACTGAAGCTTTCTTT	CASSYSTGSTEAFF
-	TRBV5-1	-	TRBJ2-1	13	TGCGCCAGCACGCGGGGATCCTACAATGAGCAGTTCTTC	CASTRGSYNEQFF
-	TRBV7-9	-	TRBJ2-6	16	TGTGCCAGCGCCCTTTCGATACCCTCTGGGGCCAACGTCCTGACTTTC	CASALSIPSGANVLTF
-	TRBV5-6	-	TRBJ2-2	15	TGTGCCAGCAGCTTGGACGGACCGAACACCGGGGAGCTGTTTTTT	CASSLDGPNTGELFF
-	TRBV7-8	TRBD1	TRBJ1-2	16	TGTGCCAGCAGCTTACGCGGCAGGGGGCTTAACTATGGCTACACCTTC	CASSLRGRGLNYGYTF
-	TRBV6-5	-	TRBJ2-7	15	TGTGCCAGCAGGGGAGAAGGTCCGGGCACCTACGAGCAGTACTTC	CASRGEGPGTYEQYF
-	TRBV7-8	-	TRBJ2-7	13	TGTGCCAGCAGTGGGCAGCGCAGCTACGAGCAGTACTTC	CASSGQRSYEQYF
-	TRBV2	-	TRBJ2-3	14	TGTGCCACGCTTAGGGGGACGGAACGGGATACGCAGTATTTT	CATLRGTERDTQYF
-	TRBV6-5	-	TRBJ1-1	13	TGTGCCAGCAGTCGATACCCGAACACTGAAGCTTTCTTT	CASSRYPNTEAFF